Here is one TCR beta chain with its context. The antigen remains unidentified. TCRdb passed the reads through MiXCR, listing each CDR3 protein once. Found here are approximately 910,000 distinct CDR3 sequences, roughly a third of them singletons; the top ten hold roughly 13%. These data originate in a study of T cell repertoires in cytomegalovirus infection. The V end was cut by 4 bases, the J end by 3 bases, with 12 bases between. Germline V CDR1 and CDR2: MDHEN, SYDVKM. The CDR3 extends over 15 amino acids. Regarding the study as a whole: The study found HLA-C-restricted CMV-specific TCR beta clonotypes dominating the ex vivo response.

This receptor was taken from a human donor in good health (CMV status not recorded). Some clones in this sample may be carry-over from other donors' samples. The sample here was cultured CD8+ T cells from PBMCs, taken from culture after CMV antigen stimulation. This chain joins TRBV28 and TRBJ2-2, with a possible D match to TRBD1 (5 bases). The CDR3 reads CASSYEAGYTGELFF. The CDR3 DNA reads as TGTGCCAGCAGTTACGAGGCAGGGTACACCGGGGAGCTGTTTTTT. Together with reference TRBV28 and TRBJ2-2, the CDR3 gives the full variable domain: DVKVTQSSRYLVKRTGEKVFLECVQDMDHENMFWYRQDPGLGLRLIYFSYDVKMKEKGDIPEGYSVSREKKERFSLILESASTNQTSMYLCASSYEAGYTGELFFGEGSRLTVL.